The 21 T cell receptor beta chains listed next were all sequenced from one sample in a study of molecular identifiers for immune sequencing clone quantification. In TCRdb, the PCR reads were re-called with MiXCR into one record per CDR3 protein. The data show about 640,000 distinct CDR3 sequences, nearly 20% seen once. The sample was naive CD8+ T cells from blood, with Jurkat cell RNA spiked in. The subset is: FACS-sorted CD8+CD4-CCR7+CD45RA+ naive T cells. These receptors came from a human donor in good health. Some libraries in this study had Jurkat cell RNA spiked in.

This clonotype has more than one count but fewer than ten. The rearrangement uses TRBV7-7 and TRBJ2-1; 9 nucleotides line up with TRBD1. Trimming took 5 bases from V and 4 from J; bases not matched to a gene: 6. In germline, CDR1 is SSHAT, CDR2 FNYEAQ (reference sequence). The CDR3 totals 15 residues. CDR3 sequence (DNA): TGTGCCAGCAGCCGAACAGGGGGCCCTTACAATGAGCAGTTCTTC. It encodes CASSRTGGPYNEQFF.

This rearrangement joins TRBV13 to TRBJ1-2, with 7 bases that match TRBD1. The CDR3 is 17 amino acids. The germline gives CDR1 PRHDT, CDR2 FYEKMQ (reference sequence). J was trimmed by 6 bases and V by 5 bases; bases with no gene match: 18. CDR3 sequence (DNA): TGTGCCAGCAGCCAACGGGGGACAGCCTTGGGGGCAGATGGCTACACCTTC. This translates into CASSQRGTALGADGYTF. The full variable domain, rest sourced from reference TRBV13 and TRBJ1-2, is AAGVIQSPRHLIKEKRETATLKCYPIPRHDTVYWYQQGPGQDPQFLISFYEKMQSDKGSIPDRFSAQQFSDYHSELNMSSLELGDSALYFCASSQRGTALGADGYTFGSGTRLTVV.

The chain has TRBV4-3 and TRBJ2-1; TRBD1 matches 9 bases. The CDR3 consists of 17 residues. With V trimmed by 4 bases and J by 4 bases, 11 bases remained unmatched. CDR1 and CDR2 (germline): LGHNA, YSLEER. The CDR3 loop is CASSRLLLDRGYNEQFF. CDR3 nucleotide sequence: TGCGCCAGCAGCCGACTCTTACTTGACAGGGGGTACAATGAGCAGTTCTTC.

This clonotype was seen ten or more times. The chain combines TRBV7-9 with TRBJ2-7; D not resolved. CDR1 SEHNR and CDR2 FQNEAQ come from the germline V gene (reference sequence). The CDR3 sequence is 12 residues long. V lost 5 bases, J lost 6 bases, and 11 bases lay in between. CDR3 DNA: TGTGCCAGCAGCATATCGGACGGCGAGCAGTACTTC. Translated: CASSISDGEQYF.

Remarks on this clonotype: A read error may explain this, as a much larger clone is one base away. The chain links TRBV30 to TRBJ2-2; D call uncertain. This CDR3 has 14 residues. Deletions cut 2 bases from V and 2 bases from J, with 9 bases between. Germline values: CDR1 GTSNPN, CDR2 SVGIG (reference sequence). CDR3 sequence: CAWSPPSNTGELFF. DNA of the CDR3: TGTGCCTGGAGTCCTCCGTCAAACACCGGGGAGCTGTTTTTT.

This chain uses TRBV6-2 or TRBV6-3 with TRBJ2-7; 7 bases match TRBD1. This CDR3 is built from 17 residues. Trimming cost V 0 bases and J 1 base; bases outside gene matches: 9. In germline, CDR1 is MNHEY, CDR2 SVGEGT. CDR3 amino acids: CASSYSITGEKSYEQYF. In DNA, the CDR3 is TGTGCCAGCAGTTACTCGATCACAGGGGAAAAGTCCTACGAGCAGTACTTC.

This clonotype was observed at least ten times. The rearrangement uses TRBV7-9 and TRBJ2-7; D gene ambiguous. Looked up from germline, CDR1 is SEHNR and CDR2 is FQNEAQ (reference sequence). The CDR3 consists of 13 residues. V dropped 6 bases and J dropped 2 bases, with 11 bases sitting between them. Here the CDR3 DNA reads TGTGCCAGCAGTTTTCCTCCTCCCTACGAGCAGTACTTC. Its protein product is CASSFPPPYEQYF.

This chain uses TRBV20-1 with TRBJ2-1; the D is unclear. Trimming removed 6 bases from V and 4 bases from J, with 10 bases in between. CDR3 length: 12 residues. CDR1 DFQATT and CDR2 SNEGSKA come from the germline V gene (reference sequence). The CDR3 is CSAGDPYNEQFF. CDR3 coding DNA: TGCAGTGCCGGAGATCCTTACAATGAGCAGTTCTTC.

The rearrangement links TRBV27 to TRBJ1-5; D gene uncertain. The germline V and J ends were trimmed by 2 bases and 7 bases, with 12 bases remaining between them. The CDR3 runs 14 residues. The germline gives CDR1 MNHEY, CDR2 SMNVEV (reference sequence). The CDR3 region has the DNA TGTGCCAGCAGTTTAACCAGGTTTGAGCAGCCCCAGCATTTT. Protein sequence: CASSLTRFEQPQHF.

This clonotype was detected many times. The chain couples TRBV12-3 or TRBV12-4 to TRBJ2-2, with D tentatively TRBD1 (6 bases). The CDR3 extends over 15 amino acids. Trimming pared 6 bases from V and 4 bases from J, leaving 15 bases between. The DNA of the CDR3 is TGTGCCAGCAGACTCACAGGGTCCCCCACCGGGGAGCTGTTTTTT. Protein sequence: CASRLTGSPTGELFF.

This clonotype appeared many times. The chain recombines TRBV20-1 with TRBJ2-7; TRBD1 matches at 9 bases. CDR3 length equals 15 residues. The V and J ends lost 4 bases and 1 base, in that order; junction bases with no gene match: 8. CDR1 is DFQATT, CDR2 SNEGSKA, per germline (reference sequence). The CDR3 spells CSATNLGTGSYEQYF. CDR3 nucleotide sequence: TGCAGTGCTACCAACCTCGGGACAGGGTCCTACGAGCAGTACTTC.

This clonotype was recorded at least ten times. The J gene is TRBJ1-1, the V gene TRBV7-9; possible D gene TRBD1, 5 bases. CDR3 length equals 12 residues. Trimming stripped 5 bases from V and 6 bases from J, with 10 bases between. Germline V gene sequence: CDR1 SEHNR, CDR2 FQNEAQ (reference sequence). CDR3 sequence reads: CASSLRGAEAFF. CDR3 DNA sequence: TGTGCCAGCAGCCTGAGGGGTGCTGAAGCTTTCTTT.

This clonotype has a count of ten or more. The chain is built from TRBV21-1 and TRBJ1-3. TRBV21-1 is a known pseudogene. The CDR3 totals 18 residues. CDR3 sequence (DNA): TGTGCCAGCAGCAAAGCGGCCTCCCCACGATACTCTGGAAACACCATATATTTT. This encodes CASSKAASPRYSGNTIYF.

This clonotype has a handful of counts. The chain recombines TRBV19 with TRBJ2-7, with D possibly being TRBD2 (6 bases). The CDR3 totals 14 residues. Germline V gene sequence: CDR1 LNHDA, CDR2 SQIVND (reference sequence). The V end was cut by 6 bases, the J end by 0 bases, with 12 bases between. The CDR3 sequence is CASRVGGGSYEQYF. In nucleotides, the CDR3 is TGTGCCAGTAGAGTGGGGGGAGGCTCCTACGAGCAGTACTTC.

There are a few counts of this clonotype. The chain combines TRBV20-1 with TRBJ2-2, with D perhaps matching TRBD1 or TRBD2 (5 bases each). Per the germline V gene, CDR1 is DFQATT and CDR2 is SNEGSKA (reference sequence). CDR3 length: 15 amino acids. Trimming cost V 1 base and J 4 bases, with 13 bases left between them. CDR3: CSARAGTHSTGELFF. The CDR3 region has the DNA TGCAGTGCTAGAGCAGGGACCCACAGCACCGGGGAGCTGTTTTTT.

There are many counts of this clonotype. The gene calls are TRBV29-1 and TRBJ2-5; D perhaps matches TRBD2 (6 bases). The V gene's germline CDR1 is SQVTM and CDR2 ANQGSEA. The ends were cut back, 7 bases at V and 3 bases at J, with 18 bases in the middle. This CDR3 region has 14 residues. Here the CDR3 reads CSAWEAGKEETQYF. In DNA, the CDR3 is TGCAGCGCCTGGGAGGCAGGGAAGGAAGAGACCCAGTACTTC.

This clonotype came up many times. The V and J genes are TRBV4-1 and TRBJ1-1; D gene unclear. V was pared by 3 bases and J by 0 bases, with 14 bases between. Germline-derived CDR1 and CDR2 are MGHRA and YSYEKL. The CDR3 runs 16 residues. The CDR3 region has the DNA TGCGCCAGCAGCCAGATAGGCACTACTTTGAACACTGAAGCTTTCTTT. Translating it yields CASSQIGTTLNTEAFF.

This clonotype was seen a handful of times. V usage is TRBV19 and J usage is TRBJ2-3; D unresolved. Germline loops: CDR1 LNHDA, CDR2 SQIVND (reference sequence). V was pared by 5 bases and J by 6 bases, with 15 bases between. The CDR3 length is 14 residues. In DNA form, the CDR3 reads TGTGCCAGTAGTTTTAACAGCGCGGTGGATACGCAGTATTTT. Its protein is CASSFNSAVDTQYF. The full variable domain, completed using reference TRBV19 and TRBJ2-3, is DGGITQSPKYLFRKEGQNVTLSCEQNLNHDAMYWYRQDPGQGLRLIYYSQIVNDFQKGDIAEGYSVSREKKESFPLTVTSAQKNPTAFYLCASSFNSAVDTQYFGPGTRLTVL.

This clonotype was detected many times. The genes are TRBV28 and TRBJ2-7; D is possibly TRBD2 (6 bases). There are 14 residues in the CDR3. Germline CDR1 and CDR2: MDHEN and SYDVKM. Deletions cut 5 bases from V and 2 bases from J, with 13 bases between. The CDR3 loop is CASSLGDLTYEQYF. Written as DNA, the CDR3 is TGTGCCAGCAGTCTAGGGGACTTGACCTACGAGCAGTACTTC.

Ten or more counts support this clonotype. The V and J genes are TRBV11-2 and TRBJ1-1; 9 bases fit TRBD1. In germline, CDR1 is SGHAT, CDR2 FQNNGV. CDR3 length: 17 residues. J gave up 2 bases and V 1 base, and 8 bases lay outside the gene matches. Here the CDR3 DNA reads TGTGCCAGCAGCTTAGGGTTCGGGACAGGGATTAACACTGAAGCTTTCTTT. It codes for CASSLGFGTGINTEAFF. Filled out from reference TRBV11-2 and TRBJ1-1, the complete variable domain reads EAGVAQSPRYKIIEKRQSVAFWCNPISGHATLYWYQQILGQGPKLLIQFQNNGVVDDSQLPKDRFSAERLKGVDSTLKIQPAKLEDSAVYLCASSLGFGTGINTEAFFGQGTRLTVV.

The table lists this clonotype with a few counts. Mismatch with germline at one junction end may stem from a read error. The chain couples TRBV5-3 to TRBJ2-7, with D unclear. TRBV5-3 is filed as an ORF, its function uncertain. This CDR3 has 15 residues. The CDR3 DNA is TGTGCCAGCAGCTTCTCCGGGTCAACGTCCTACGAGCAGTACTTC. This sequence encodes CASSFSGSTSYEQYF.